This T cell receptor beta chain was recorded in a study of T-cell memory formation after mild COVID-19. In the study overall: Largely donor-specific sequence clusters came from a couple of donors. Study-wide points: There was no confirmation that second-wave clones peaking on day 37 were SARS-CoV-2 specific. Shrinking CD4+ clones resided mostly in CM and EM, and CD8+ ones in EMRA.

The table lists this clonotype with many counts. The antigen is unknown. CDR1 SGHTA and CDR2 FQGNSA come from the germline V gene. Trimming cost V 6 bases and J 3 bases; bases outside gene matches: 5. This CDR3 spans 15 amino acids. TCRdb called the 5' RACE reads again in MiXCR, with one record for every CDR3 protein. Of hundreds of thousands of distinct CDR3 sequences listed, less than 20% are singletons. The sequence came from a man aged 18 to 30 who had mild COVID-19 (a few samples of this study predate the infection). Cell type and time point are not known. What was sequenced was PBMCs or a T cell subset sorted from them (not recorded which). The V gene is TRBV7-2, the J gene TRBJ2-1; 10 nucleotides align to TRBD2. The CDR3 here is CASRGSSGSYNEQFF. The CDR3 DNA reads TGTGCCAGCAGGGGATCTAGCGGGAGCTACAATGAGCAGTTCTTC.